One sample yielded the 19 T cell receptor beta chains listed below, sequenced in a study of regulatory T cells in long-lasting Graves disease. Building the TCR beta libraries relied on iRepertoire HTBI primers, and CDR3 regions underwent Arm-PCR. TCRdb reanalysed the multiplex PCR reads using MiXCR and keeps one entry per CDR3 protein. There are around 340,000 distinct CDR3 sequences in the sample; around 20% occur only once, and roughly 27% lies in the top ten. The sample's time point: persistent/refractory GD, antithyroid drugs over 5 years with positive TRAb. The TCR library was made from RNA that had been extracted from PBMCs in TRIzol. The starting material was peripheral blood mononuclear cells (PBMCs), obtained when the disease was refractory, from a patient treated with antithyroid drugs. The receptors come from a female donor with Graves disease.

The chain has TRBV9 and TRBJ2-2, with D possibly TRBD2 on 5 matching bases. This CDR3 region has 14 residues. Germline V lookup: CDR1 SGDLS, CDR2 YYNGEE. V gave up 2 bases and J gave up 5 bases, with 10 bases separating them. The CDR3 coding sequence is TGTGCCAGCAGCGTCGAGGGAGAGACCGGGGAGCTGTTTTTT. This codes for CASSVEGETGELFF. Supplemented by reference TRBV9 and TRBJ2-2, the full variable domain reads DSGVTQTPKHLITATGQRVTLRCSPRSGDLSVYWYQQSLDQGLQFLIQYYNGEERAKGNILERFSAQQFPDLHSELNLSSLELGDSALYFCASSVEGETGELFFGEGSRLTVL.

This clonotype was recorded at least ten times. The rearrangement uses TRBV12-3 or TRBV12-4 and TRBJ1-1, with D unresolved. V was pared by 4 bases and J by 0 bases, with 6 bases between. The CDR3 is made up of 13 amino acids. Here the CDR3 reads CASSYQMNTEAFF. The CDR3 DNA reads as TGTGCCAGCAGTTACCAGATGAACACTGAAGCTTTCTTT.

This clonotype was detected a few times. The chain joins TRBV29-1 to TRBJ1-1; D is unresolved. The V end lost 0 bases, the J end lost 4 bases, and 6 bases lay between the germline ends. This CDR3 is 12 amino acids long. Germline V lookup: CDR1 SQVTM, CDR2 ANQGSEA. CDR3 in DNA: TGCAGCGTTGAAGACAGGCTCACTGAAGCTTTCTTT. This gives the protein CSVEDRLTEAFF.

The chain recombines TRBV12-3 or TRBV12-4 with TRBJ2-1, with TRBD1 identical over 7 bases. The CDR3 is 16 amino acids. Losses at the gene ends were 3 bases for V and 6 bases for J; bases not matched to a gene: 11. The CDR3 nucleotides read TGTGCCAGCAGTTTGTGGGGAAACAGGGGACGCAATGAGCAGTTCTTC. Translating gives CASSLWGNRGRNEQFF.

This clonotype has ten or more counts. J is TRBJ2-7 and V is TRBV7-9, with D unresolved. Trimming pared 5 bases from V and 2 bases from J, leaving 10 bases between. CDR1 SEHNR and CDR2 FQNEAQ come from the germline V gene (reference sequence). The CDR3 is 13 amino acids. CDR3 nucleotides: TGTGCCAGCAGCCCTGACTTCGCCTACGAGCAGTACTTC. It is translated as CASSPDFAYEQYF.

The chain employs TRBV18 and TRBJ2-7, with 7 bases aligning to TRBD1. The CDR3 has 15 residues. In germline, CDR1 is KGHSH, CDR2 LQKENI. The V segment lost 3 bases and the J segment 3 bases; nucleotides outside the gene matches: 8. The CDR3 bases are TGTGCCAGCTCACCCGAGGGGGCTGAACGCTACGAGCAGTACTTC. This codes for CASSPEGAERYEQYF.

The sample holds a few counts of this clonotype. The J gene is TRBJ2-7, the V gene TRBV7-8; possibly TRBD1 or TRBD2 for D (5 bases each). The CDR3 runs to 14 residues. The germline V gene encodes CDR1 SGHVS and CDR2 FQNEAQ. The germline V and J ends were trimmed by 5 bases and 3 bases, with 14 bases remaining between them. The CDR3 sequence is CASSPQMGVYEQYF. The CDR3 DNA is TGTGCCAGCAGCCCTCAAATGGGGGTCTACGAGCAGTACTTC.

The table lists this clonotype with a few counts. V is TRBV5-5 and J is TRBJ1-6; no clear D. V shed 5 bases and J shed 0 bases, with 21 bases lying between them. The CDR3 has 19 amino acids. Germline CDR1 and CDR2: SGHKS and YYEKEE (reference sequence). The CDR3 sequence: CASSQRRVTPSSYNSPLHF. In nucleotides, the CDR3 is TGTGCCAGCAGTCAGCGGCGGGTTACACCGTCCTCCTATAATTCACCCCTCCACTTT.

This chain joins TRBV6-2 or TRBV6-3 and TRBJ2-7; 7 bases are shared with TRBD1. Germline CDR1 and CDR2: MNHEY and SVGEGT. The CDR3 totals 13 residues. The V gene end was trimmed by 4 bases and the J gene end by 7 bases; junction bases not matched to a gene: 7. CDR3 in DNA: TGTGCCAGCAGTTTGTACAGGGGCGGGGAGCAGTACTTC. Translating gives CASSLYRGGEQYF.

This clonotype was found many times. The chain employs TRBV15 and TRBJ1-5; D is perhaps TRBD1 (6 bases). V dropped 2 bases and J dropped 10 bases, with 24 bases sitting between them. This CDR3 is built from 17 residues. Germline loops: CDR1 LNHNV, CDR2 YYDKDF (reference sequence). The CDR3 DNA reads as TGTGCCACCAGCAGACGGACAGAGGTAGGCCGTCGATCACCCCAGCATTTT. This gives the protein CATSRRTEVGRRSPQHF.

A few counts support this clonotype. CDR3 nucleotide sequence: TGTGCCAGCAGCCGATCCCCCTTTAACCTACCCGGAGATACGCAGTATTTT. It encodes CASSRSPFNLPGDTQYF. The V call is TRBV11-2, the J call TRBJ2-3; D ambiguous. The germline V gene encodes CDR1 SGHAT and CDR2 FQNNGV. V was trimmed by 5 bases and J by 5 bases, leaving 23 bases between them. This CDR3 comprises 17 residues.

The V gene is TRBV12-3 or TRBV12-4, the J gene TRBJ2-2; 7 nucleotides match TRBD2. This CDR3 comprises 16 residues. Trimming cost V 3 bases and J 1 base; bases outside gene matches: 5. The DNA of the CDR3 is TGTGCCAGCAGTTTTGGGCGGGGGTGGAACACCGGGGAGCTGTTTTTT. Protein product: CASSFGRGWNTGELFF.

The V and J genes are TRBV3-1 and TRBJ1-2; D not certain. This CDR3 spans 14 amino acids. V shed 1 base and J shed 3 bases, with 9 bases lying between them. Germline V gene data show CDR1 as LGHDT and CDR2 as YNNKEL (reference sequence). In DNA, the CDR3 is TGTGCCAGCAGCCAAGGCGCCCGGGACTATGGCTACACCTTC. Protein product: CASSQGARDYGYTF. The full variable domain, its missing parts supplied by reference TRBV3-1 and TRBJ1-2, is DTAVSQTPKYLVTQMGNDKSIKCEQNLGHDTMYWYKQDSKKFLKIMFSYNNKELIINETVPNRFSPKSPDKAHLNLHINSLELGDSAVYFCASSQGARDYGYTFGSGTRLTVV.

As concerns this clonotype: A much larger clone differs by one base, so this may be a read error. J is TRBJ2-5 and V is TRBV20-1; D is unclear. With 6 bases removed from V and 4 bases from J, the gap between germline ends came to 15 bases. CDR3 length: 13 amino acids. Germline CDR1 is DFQATT and CDR2 is SNEGSKA (reference sequence). CDR3 residues: CSAPGATRETQYF. DNA for the CDR3: TGCAGTGCCCCCGGAGCGACCCGAGAGACCCAGTACTTC.

This clonotype was picked up many times. This chain links TRBV20-1 with TRBJ1-5; TRBD1 might be the D (6 bases). The germline V gene has CDR1 DFQATT and CDR2 SNEGSKA (reference sequence). This CDR3 is 16 amino acids long. The V end was cut by 5 bases, the J end by 4 bases, with 21 bases between. The CDR3 sequence is CSAPPASGAVNQPQHF. CDR3 nucleotides: TGCAGTGCTCCCCCCGCCTCAGGGGCAGTTAATCAGCCCCAGCATTTT.

This clonotype occurred many times. The chain employs TRBV2 and TRBJ2-7, with 7 bases that match TRBD2. Germline CDR1 reads SNHLY; CDR2 reads FYNNEI. Trimming removed 4 bases from V and 0 bases from J; junction bases left unmatched: 3. The CDR3 loop spans 14 amino acids. The CDR3 sequence is CASSGGTTSYEQYF. The DNA for the CDR3 is TGTGCCAGCAGTGGAGGGACTACCTCCTACGAGCAGTACTTC.

To note about this clonotype: A single base separates this from a much larger clone, so it may be a read error. V and J are TRBV28 and TRBJ1-4; D gene ambiguous. The CDR3 extends over 14 amino acids. Germline V lookup: CDR1 MDHEN, CDR2 SYDVKM. Trimming cost V 8 bases and J 9 bases, with 19 bases left between them. The CDR3 loop is CASGIGRQTKKLFF. CDR3 nucleotides: TGTGCCAGCGGGATTGGGCGGCAAACCAAAAAACTGTTTTTT.

The sample holds many counts of this clonotype. The gene calls are TRBV7-8 and TRBJ1-2, with TRBD1 matching over 8 bases. CDR3 size: 13 residues. V trimming: 6 bases; J trimming: 4 bases; junction bases outside the gene matches: 4. Germline CDR1 is SGHVS and CDR2 is FQNEAQ. CDR3 region: CASSYGTGYGYTF. CDR3 in DNA: TGTGCCAGCAGTTACGGGACAGGCTATGGCTACACCTTC.

For this clonotype: A read error may be the cause here, since a much bigger clone is one base away. The rearrangement links TRBV27 to TRBJ1-2; D gene uncertain. The germline V and J ends were trimmed by 3 bases and 5 bases, with 10 bases remaining between them. Germline V lookup: CDR1 MNHEY, CDR2 SMNVEV (reference sequence). CDR3 size: 13 residues. Here the CDR3 reads CASSFGGVYGYTF. The CDR3 DNA reads as TGTGCCAGCAGTTTCGGCGGAGTGTATGGCTACACCTTC.